This entry lists 3 T cell receptor beta chains sequenced from one sample in a study of T cell repertoires in cytomegalovirus infection. MiXCR was run by TCRdb on the reads, yielding one entry per CDR3 protein. The table shows about 310,000 distinct CDR3 sequences, with around 9.6% occurring only once. Input material: PBMCs. Source of these receptors: a human donor in good health (CMV status not recorded). Some clones in this sample may be carry-over from other donors' samples.

This clonotype has only a few counts. The chain combines TRBV20-1 with TRBJ2-5; D is tentatively TRBD1 or TRBD2 (6 bases each). Trimming cost V 6 bases and J 4 bases, with 18 bases left between them. The CDR3 has 14 amino acids. Looked up from germline, CDR1 is DFQATT and CDR2 is SNEGSKA (reference sequence). The CDR3 protein is CSAVQGRRRETQYF. The CDR3 DNA is TGCAGTGCGGTTCAGGGGAGGAGGAGAGAGACCCAGTACTTC.

The chain joins TRBV29-1 to TRBJ1-2; maybe TRBD1 (5 bases). CDR3 length: 13 residues. The germline V gene encodes CDR1 SQVTM and CDR2 ANQGSEA. The V and J ends lost 8 bases and 5 bases respectively, with 18 bases between them. CDR3 sequence (DNA): TGCAGCTCCGTGGGGGGGAGTCCATATGGCTACACCTTC. This encodes CSSVGGSPYGYTF.

This clonotype appeared a few times. The chain employs TRBV27 and TRBJ2-5; D not certain. CDR3 length: 13 residues. Trimming removed 4 bases at V and 5 bases at J, with 11 bases between. In germline, CDR1 is MNHEY, CDR2 SMNVEV (reference sequence). DNA for the CDR3: TGTGCCAGCAGTTCTCTGGCGAGGGAGACCCAGTACTTC. Its protein product is CASSSLARETQYF.